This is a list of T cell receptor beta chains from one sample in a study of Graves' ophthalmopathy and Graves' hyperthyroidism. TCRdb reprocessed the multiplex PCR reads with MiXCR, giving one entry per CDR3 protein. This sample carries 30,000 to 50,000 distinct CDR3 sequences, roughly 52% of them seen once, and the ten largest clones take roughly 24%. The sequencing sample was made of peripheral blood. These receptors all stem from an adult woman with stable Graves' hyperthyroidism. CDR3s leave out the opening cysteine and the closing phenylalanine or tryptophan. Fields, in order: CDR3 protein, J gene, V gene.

STRGARDFKEDTQETQY TRBJ2-5 TRBV29-1
ASSFRTGPGINEKLF TRBJ1-4 TRBV7-2
ASGLGESNTGELF TRBJ2-2 TRBV12-5
ATSRGGYGGYT TRBJ1-2 TRBV15
ATSDLGGTGPTGELF TRBJ2-2 TRBV24-1
ASSLGGGPQSYEQY TRBJ2-7 TRBV11-2
ASSEAYEQY TRBJ2-7 TRBV10-2
ASSKSGTEAF TRBJ1-1 TRBV7-9
ASSRSWEGRGETQY TRBJ2-5 TRBV5-1
ASSLFGGQTATNEKLF TRBJ1-4 TRBV27
ASSSARGQPQH TRBJ1-5 TRBV28
SAVRLAGDYEQY TRBJ2-7 TRBV20-1
ASSELSGGDQPQH TRBJ1-5 TRBV2
ASNVLAGSIYEQY TRBJ2-7 TRBV27
SARDIDGANVLA TRBJ2-6 TRBV20-1
SATWGYQPQH TRBJ1-5 TRBV20-1
ASSPTAGLAGGYSYEQY TRBJ2-7 TRBV7-3
ASSLSFGVGGNTEAF TRBJ1-1 TRBV7-2
ASSGRQGGGEKLF TRBJ1-4 TRBV7-2
ASSLDRAYYGYT TRBJ1-2 TRBV5-8
ATSDSQGQLNTEAF TRBJ1-1 TRBV24-1
ASSRTGGDEQY TRBJ2-7 TRBV7-2
ASSPGTTGELF TRBJ2-2 TRBV4-1